The entry below gives a single TCR beta chain sequence along with its context. Its antigen is currently unknown. The junction departs from the called germline gene at one end, perhaps through a read error. This CDR3 is built from 15 residues. Looked up from germline, CDR1 is MDHEN and CDR2 is SYDVKM. This entry belongs to a study of molecular identifiers for immune sequencing clone quantification. MiXCR, applied by TCRdb to the PCR reads, yields one record per CDR3 protein. The top ten clones hold 9% to 10% of a sample with around 100,000 distinct CDR3 sequences, 30% to 35% of them seen once. Findings and caveats of the study: In cases of identical TCR molecules sharing a barcode, highly expanded clone sizes could be underestimated.

The chain joins TRBV28 to TRBJ1-2; 7 nucleotides line up with TRBD1. Material: naive CD8+ T cells from blood, with Jurkat cell RNA spiked in. Subset defined: FACS-sorted CD8+CD4-CCR7+CD45RA+ naive T cells. The sequence was collected from a human donor in good health. Some libraries in this study had Jurkat cell RNA spiked in. The CDR3 sequence is CASTLNRGRRFGYTF. The DNA for the CDR3 is TGTGCCAGCACTTTAAACAGGGGCCGGCGATTCGGCTACACCTTC.